This TCR beta chain was captured in a study of persistence of HIV-infected CD4 T cells. This nonspecific control used anti-CD3/anti-CD28 bead stimulation of CD4+ T cells. Responding CD4+ T cells were sorted by upregulation of both CD40 ligand and CD69. Sequencing used immunoSEQ version 4 in survey mode. Generated by immunoSEQ multiplex PCR, the TCRdb table keeps only in-frame clones and is missing some. This table holds 35,000 to 40,000 clones, roughly 87% found once. Broader study findings: The rare CMV-responding cells with HIV-1 proviruses were not separately TCR-sequenced.

The length of the CDR3 is 14 residues. CDR1 is LGHDT and CDR2 is YNNKEL in the germline V gene (reference sequence). Trimming took 0 bases from V and 5 from J, leaving 10 bases between them. In regard to this clone: Its specificity is not known.

This receptor was obtained from an adult man with HIV who was CMV-seropositive. This chain links TRBV3-1 (or the pseudogene TRBV3-2) with TRBJ2-5; tentatively, D is TRBD2 (5 bases). The sample in question was CD4+ T cells sorted from PBMCs after roughly 17-hour stimulation, obtained from a patient who received antiretroviral therapy. The CDR3 reads CASSQDIGGETQYF. As DNA, the CDR3 is TGTGCCAGCAGCCAAGATATAGGCGGGGAGACCCAGTACTTC.